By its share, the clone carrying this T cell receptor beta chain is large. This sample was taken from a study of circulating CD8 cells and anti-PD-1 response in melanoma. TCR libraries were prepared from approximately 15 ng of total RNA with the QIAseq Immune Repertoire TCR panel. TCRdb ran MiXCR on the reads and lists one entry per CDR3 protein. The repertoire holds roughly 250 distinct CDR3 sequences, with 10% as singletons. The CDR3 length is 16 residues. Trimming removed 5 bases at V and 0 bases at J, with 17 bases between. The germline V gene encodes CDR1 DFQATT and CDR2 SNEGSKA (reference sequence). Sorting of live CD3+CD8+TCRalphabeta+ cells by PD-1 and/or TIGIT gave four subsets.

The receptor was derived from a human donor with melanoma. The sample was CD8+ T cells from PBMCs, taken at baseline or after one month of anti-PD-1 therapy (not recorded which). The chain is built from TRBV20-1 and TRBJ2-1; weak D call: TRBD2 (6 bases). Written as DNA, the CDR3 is TGCAGTGCTTCGGGCGGGGTTACTAGCTCCTACAATGAGCAGTTCTTC. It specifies CSASGGVTSSYNEQFF.